Described below is a single T cell receptor (beta chain) sequence and its context. These data belong to a study of blood T cell repertoires in COVID-19. For the study at large: The United States, Italy and Spain were the sources of the acute and convalescent COVID-19 samples.

As originally analysed: Reference gene primers were amplified, and this amplification served to estimate nucleated cell counts. Profiling relied on immunoSEQ multiplex PCR, and the TCRdb table lists in-frame clones only, not all of them. V and J calls and clone size are copied from that table; D and trimming were computed from the DNA. The sample has roughly 100,000 clones, 85% seen once. Trimming cost V 6 bases and J 3 bases; bases outside gene matches: 5. Looked up from germline, CDR1 is WNHNN and CDR2 is SYGVQD (reference sequence). The CDR3 has 13 amino acids. J is TRBJ2-7 and V is TRBV10-1; 7 bases are shared with TRBD1. Sequencing used peripheral blood. This sequence originates from a human donor in a cohort sampled during active COVID-19. Here the CDR3 reads CASRRQGVYEQYF. The CDR3 DNA sequence: TGCGCCAGCAGAAGACAGGGAGTCTACGAGCAGTACTTC.